Listed below are T cell receptor beta chains from one sample, sequenced in a study of OX40 agonist ivuxolimab in advanced cancers. Profiled with immunoSEQ multiplex PCR; TCRdb holds only in-frame clones, not every one. The sample carries some 52,000 clones, about 93% recorded once. Sample: CD4+ or CD8+ T cells sorted from blood, taken in a trial of the OX40 agonist ivuxolimab. All receptors come from an adult with an advanced solid tumor such as melanoma, head and neck, liver or kidney cancer. Each CDR3 is given with its conserved first and last residue. D genes are given only for firm matches. Clone size appears in some rows only: once, few, many, or a class for an expanded clone.

>-|TRBV7-9|TRBD2|TRBJ2-1
TGTGCTATCGGGCTAGCGGGTTACGAGCAGTTCTTC
CAIGLAGYEQFF
>once|TRBV7-9|-|TRBJ2-1
TGTGCCAGCAGCTTTTCCTGGAAAGAGCAGTTCTTC
CASSFSWKEQFF
>-|TRBV6-6|-|TRBJ2-7
TGTGCCAGCAGTTACTCTCCCACCTCCTACGAGCAGTACTTC
CASSYSPTSYEQYF
>-|TRBV4-3|-|TRBJ1-2
TGCGCCAGCAGCCAAGGCATATTCCTGGGGGTAGGAGGCTACACCTTC
CASSQGIFLGVGGYTF
>-|TRBV28|-|TRBJ2-5
TGTGCCAGCAGTATAAAACTGTTGGTGGAGACCCAGTACTTC
CASSIKLLVETQYF
>-|TRBV27|-|TRBJ1-4
TGTGCCAGCAGTCCACAGGGATATTGGGAAAAACTGTTTTTT
CASSPQGYWEKLFF
>-|TRBV19|-|TRBJ2-2
TGTGCCACCTCAACGGGCACCGGGGAGCTGTTTTTT
CATSTGTGELFF
>-|TRBV10-3|-|TRBJ2-7
TGTGCCATCAGGACGCTCCAGGGTCCCCTCTACGAGCAGTACTTC
CAIRTLQGPLYEQYF
>-|TRBV2|-|TRBJ2-7
TGTGCCAGCAGTGATCACATAGGAGCGGAATACGAGCAGTACTTC
CASSDHIGAEYEQYF
>-|TRBV5-4|-|TRBJ2-1
TGTGCCAGCAGCTTGGCGGGACCTATCAGCTCCTACAATGAGCAGTTCTTC
CASSLAGPISSYNEQFF
>-|TRBV13|-|TRBJ1-1
TGTGCCAGCAGCCCGGGGAACACTGAAGCTTTCTTT
CASSPGNTEAFF
>-|TRBV7-6|-|TRBJ2-3
TGTGCCAGCAGCCTGGGGGGTGGTGCAGATACGCAGTATTTT
CASSLGGGADTQYF
>-|TRBV4-1|TRBD2|TRBJ2-1
TGCGCCAGCAGCCAACTAGCGGGAGCAAATGAGCAGTTCTTC
CASSQLAGANEQFF
>-|TRBV9|-|TRBJ2-1
TGTGCCAGCAGCCATCCAGCGGAGGGGACCTACAATGAGCAGTTCTTC
CASSHPAEGTYNEQFF
>-|TRBV28|-|TRBJ2-7
TGTGCCAGCAGTTTCGCTGTGGAGGGGCAGTACTTC
CASSFAVEGQYF
>-|TRBV13|TRBD1|TRBJ1-2
TGTGCCAGCAGCCCGGGGGACAGGGGTCGTAGCTATGGCTACACCTTC
CASSPGDRGRSYGYTF
>-|TRBV10-3|-|TRBJ1-5
TGTGCCATCGGCAAGGAAGGCAATCAGCCCCAGCATTTT
CAIGKEGNQPQHF
>-|TRBV9|-|TRBJ1-2
TGTGCCAGCAGAGCAACGGCAGCAGATGGCTACACCTTC
CASRATAADGYTF
>-|TRBV11-2|TRBD2|TRBJ2-7
TGTGCCAGCAGCTACGGACTAGCGGGAGGGGAACTTTTCTCCTACGAGCAGTACTTC
CASSYGLAGGELFSYEQYF
>-|TRBV9|TRBD1|TRBJ2-1
TGTGCCAGCAGCGCCCCGACAGGGAAAGCCTACAATGAGCAGTTCTTC
CASSAPTGKAYNEQFF
>-|TRBV28|TRBD2|TRBJ2-7
TGTGCCAGCGGGACTAGCGGAAACTACGAGCAGTACTTC
CASGTSGNYEQYF
>-|TRBV9|-|TRBJ2-3
TGTGCCAGCAGCATATTAAGGGCAGATACGCAGTATTTT
CASSILRADTQYF
>-|TRBV19|-|TRBJ2-1
TGTGCCAGTAGTATAGGCCTGGCCGTCTACAATGAGCAGTTCTTC
CASSIGLAVYNEQFF
>-|TRBV5-4|-|TRBJ2-7
TGTGCCAGCAGCCAAGCAGGCTACGAGCAGTACTTC
CASSQAGYEQYF
>-|TRBV6-5|TRBD2|TRBJ2-7
TGTGCCAGCAGTTACGCGGGAGGGATTTACGAGCAGTACTTC
CASSYAGGIYEQYF
>once|TRBV13|TRBD2|TRBJ2-3
TGTGCCAGCAGCTTCCCCGGGATAGCGGGTCTTACTAGCACAGATACGCAGTATTTT
CASSFPGIAGLTSTDTQYF
>-|TRBV10-3|-|TRBJ1-2
TGTGCCATCCAGTTAGAACACACCTTCCACTACACCTTC
CAIQLEHTFHYTF
>-|TRBV7-8|TRBD2|TRBJ2-5
TGTGCCAGCAGCTTATTGGTTAAGCGGGAGGGCCCTGAAGAGACCCAGTACTTC
CASSLLVKREGPEETQYF
>-|TRBV4-3|-|TRBJ1-2
TGCGCCAGCAGCCAAGGCACAGGGCGATACTATGGCTACACCTTC
CASSQGTGRYYGYTF
>-|TRBV7-8|-|TRBJ2-2
TGTGCCAGCAGCCCGACGGCCGGGGAGCTGTTTTTT
CASSPTAGELFF
>-|TRBV7-9|-|TRBJ2-7
TGTGCCAGCAGCTTAGAGGGCCTAGCATGGGAGCAGTACTTC
CASSLEGLAWEQYF
>-|TRBV5-1|-|TRBJ1-5
TGCGCCAGCAGAGAAGGGTATAGCAATCAGCCCCAGCATTTT
CASREGYSNQPQHF
>once|TRBV4-1|TRBD2|TRBJ2-7
TGCGCCAGCAGCCAAGATGACGAGAGCGGGAGTACCTACGAGCAGTACTTC
CASSQDDESGSTYEQYF
>-|TRBV10-3|TRBD2|TRBJ2-1
TGTGCCATCAGTGGAGAACCGACTAGCGGGATTGCAAATGAGCAGTTCTTC
CAISGEPTSGIANEQFF
>-|TRBV7-2|TRBD2|TRBJ2-1
TGTGCCAGCAGCTTAGTAACTAGCGGGATATACAATGAGCAGTTCTTC
CASSLVTSGIYNEQFF
>-|TRBV9|TRBD1|TRBJ2-6
TGTGCCAGCAGCCCTAGAGGGCCCCAGGGGGTTGGTTCTGGGGCCAACGTCCTGACTTTC
CASSPRGPQGVGSGANVLTF
>-|TRBV9|TRBD2|TRBJ2-2
TGTGCCAGCAGCCTAGGACTAGCGAACACCGGGGAGCTGTTTTTT
CASSLGLANTGELFF
>-|TRBV28|-|TRBJ2-1
TGTGCCAGCAGTTTCTGGCCAGGGGAGTACGCGGGTTCCAATGAGCAGTTCTTC
CASSFWPGEYAGSNEQFF